One and the same sample provided the 18 T cell receptor beta chains below, sequenced in a study of T cells in Graves' hyperthyroidism and ophthalmopathy. Template material for amplifying TCR beta CDR3 regions consisted of RNA transcripts. The study used the HTBI primer set for a first-round RT-PCR of the TCR CDR3. One entry per CDR3 protein, called by TCRdb with MiXCR from the multiplex PCR reads. The table has about 410,000 distinct CDR3 sequences, 14% to 15% seen once. Material: blood. These receptors came from a man between 18 and 29 years old with Graves' ophthalmopathy.

There are many counts of this clonotype. V is TRBV28 and J is TRBJ1-5; possibly TRBD1 for D (5 bases). Trimming cost V 11 bases and J 0 bases, with 20 bases left between them. From germline, CDR1 is MDHEN and CDR2 SYDVKM. CDR3 size: 16 residues. The CDR3 protein is CAGSQGGMDSNQPQHF. For the CDR3, the DNA is TGTGCCGGGTCGCAGGGTGGGATGGATAGCAATCAGCCCCAGCATTTT.

This clonotype was observed at least ten times. The V call is TRBV9, the J call TRBJ2-5; D is uncertain. CDR1 SGDLS and CDR2 YYNGEE come from the germline V gene. With 3 bases removed from V and 5 bases from J, the gap between germline ends came to 8 bases. The CDR3 has 12 amino acids. The DNA for the CDR3 is TGTGCCAGCAGCGACTTCCACGAGACCCAGTACTTC. Its translation is CASSDFHETQYF. The full variable domain, with the rest looked up from reference TRBV9 and TRBJ2-5, is DSGVTQTPKHLITATGQRVTLRCSPRSGDLSVYWYQQSLDQGLQFLIQYYNGEERAKGNILERFSAQQFPDLHSELNLSSLELGDSALYFCASSDFHETQYFGPGTRLLVL.

This clonotype was recorded at least ten times. The chain employs TRBV11-2 and TRBJ2-3; 12 nucleotides align to TRBD2. Germline CDR1 and CDR2: SGHAT and FQNNGV. The CDR3 covers 15 residues. V gave up 1 base and J gave up 5 bases; unmatched junction bases: 1. The CDR3, as DNA: TGTGCCAGCAGCTTAGGGGGACTAGCGGGAGATACGCAGTATTTT. Its protein is CASSLGGLAGDTQYF. The entire variable domain, with the rest obtained from reference TRBV11-2 and TRBJ2-3, is as follows: EAGVAQSPRYKIIEKRQSVAFWCNPISGHATLYWYQQILGQGPKLLIQFQNNGVVDDSQLPKDRFSAERLKGVDSTLKIQPAKLEDSAVYLCASSLGGLAGDTQYFGPGTRLTVL.

Ten or more counts support this clonotype. V usage is TRBV27 and J usage is TRBJ2-1; 10 bases line up with TRBD2. CDR1 and CDR2 from the germline V gene are MNHEY and SMNVEV (reference sequence). This CDR3 is built from 17 residues. V lost 5 bases to trimming and J lost 2 bases; unmatched junction nucleotides: 9. The CDR3 DNA reads as TGTGCCAGCAGTCCAACCAGAGCGGGAGGGCCCTACAATGAGCAGTTCTTC. Translating it yields CASSPTRAGGPYNEQFF.

This clonotype was seen ten or more times. The chain is built from TRBV7-8 and TRBJ2-3; 10 bases agree with TRBD2. V lost 3 bases to trimming and J lost 0 bases; unmatched junction nucleotides: 6. This CDR3 contains 17 residues. Germline CDR1 is SGHVS and CDR2 is FQNEAQ. Written as DNA, the CDR3 is TGTGCCAGCAGCTTGGGAGGACTAGCGGAAAGCACAGATACGCAGTATTTT. It codes for CASSLGGLAESTDTQYF.

This clonotype was observed many times. The chain links TRBV9 to TRBJ2-5; 7 nucleotides align to TRBD1. V dropped 3 bases and J dropped 5; count of bases not matched to a gene: 7. This CDR3 comprises 14 residues. Germline V gene sequence: CDR1 SGDLS, CDR2 YYNGEE. CDR3 nucleotide sequence: TGTGCCAGCAGCGCGACAGGGCAAGGGGAGACCCAGTACTTC. Translated: CASSATGQGETQYF.

The V and J genes are TRBV5-6 and TRBJ2-5; no definite D call. The CDR3 runs 16 residues. Looked up from germline, CDR1 is SGHDT and CDR2 is YYEEEE. Between the trimmed V and J ends, which lost 0 bases and 0 bases, there was a span of 12 bases. CDR3 coding DNA: TGTGCCAGCAGCTTGGCCCTGGGGTTAAACCAAGAGACCCAGTACTTC. It yields the protein CASSLALGLNQETQYF.

This clonotype was counted only a few times. Germline is not matched at one junction end, which may reflect a read error. The chain carries TRBV18 and TRBJ2-5; D is ambiguous. The CDR3 totals 13 residues. From germline, CDR1 is KGHSH and CDR2 LQKENI. The CDR3: CAGSRAEQETQYF. For the CDR3, the DNA is TGTGCCGGCTCACGGGCAGAACAAGAGACCCAGTACTTC.

This clonotype was observed many times. V usage is TRBV18 and J usage is TRBJ2-7; the D is unclear. CDR3 size: 13 residues. In germline, CDR1 is KGHSH, CDR2 LQKENI. The V gene lost 0 bases and the J gene lost 7 bases, with 10 bases spanning the gap. In DNA, the CDR3 is TGTGCCAGCTCACCACCCAACGCTAGGGAGCAGTACTTC. It encodes CASSPPNAREQYF. Looking up the rest from reference TRBV18 and TRBJ2-7 gives the full variable domain: NAGVMQNPRHLVRRRGQEARLRCSPMKGHSHVYWYRQLPEEGLKFMVYLQKENIIDESGMPKERFSAEFPKEGPSILRIQQVVRGDSAAYFCASSPPNAREQYFGPGTRLTVT.

The sample holds a few counts of this clonotype. The chain joins TRBV30 to TRBJ2-7; 9 bases line up with TRBD1. The CDR3 is 14 amino acids. Trimming cost V 0 bases and J 9 bases; bases outside gene matches: 9. Germline V gene data show CDR1 as GTSNPN and CDR2 as SVGIG (reference sequence). The CDR3 region has the DNA TGTGCCTGGAGTGTACTCACAGGGGGCGGGGGGCAGTACTTC. Its protein is CAWSVLTGGGGQYF.

This clonotype was observed a handful of times. The chain joins TRBV10-2 to TRBJ2-1, with TRBD1 identical over 9 bases. With 5 bases clipped from V and 13 bases from J, the junction kept 9 bases outside the gene matches. CDR1 WSHSY and CDR2 SAAADI come from the germline V gene. The CDR3 runs 13 residues. The CDR3 loop is CASSRFRQGDQFF. The CDR3 DNA reads TGCGCCAGCAGTCGATTTAGACAGGGGGATCAGTTCTTC.

The gene calls are TRBV6-1 and TRBJ1-4; a weak D match, TRBD1 (5 bases). This CDR3 region has 16 residues. CDR1 MNHNS and CDR2 SASEGT come from the germline V gene. The V and J ends lost 2 bases and 7 bases respectively, with 17 bases between them. CDR3 bases: TGTGCCAGCAGTGAACTTCGACAGACCTTTGGTGAAAAACTGTTTTTT. This sequence encodes CASSELRQTFGEKLFF.

This clonotype was seen a few times. The V and J genes are TRBV30 and TRBJ1-3; TRBD1 matches 9 bases. V shed 5 bases and J 3 bases; nucleotides not matched to a gene: 5. The germline CDR1 and CDR2 sequences are GTSNPN and SVGIG (reference sequence). CDR3 size: 14 residues. The CDR3 loop is CAWWTGVDGNTIYF. As DNA, the CDR3 is TGTGCCTGGTGGACAGGGGTAGATGGAAACACCATATATTTT. Based on the CDR3 plus reference TRBV30 and TRBJ1-3, the full variable domain is SQTIHQWPATLVQPVGSPLSLECTVEGTSNPNLYWYRQAAGRGLQLLFYSVGIGQISSEVPQNLSASRPQDRQFILSSKKLLLSDSGFYLCAWWTGVDGNTIYFGEGSWLTVV.

This clonotype was seen ten or more times. J is TRBJ2-5 and V is TRBV11-2; tentatively, D is TRBD2 (5 bases). Germline lookup yields CDR1 SGHAT and CDR2 FQNNGV. There are 16 residues in the CDR3. Trimming took off 2 bases at V and 0 bases at J, with 13 bases between the two ends. CDR3 loop: CASSLRTGGYQETQYF. CDR3 nucleotide sequence: TGTGCCAGCAGCTTAAGGACTGGCGGGTACCAAGAGACCCAGTACTTC.

This clonotype has only a few counts. The gene calls are TRBV30 and TRBJ2-1; 8 nucleotides match TRBD1. The CDR3 has 15 residues. After removal of 1 base from V and 6 bases from J, the junction contained 8 bases not matched to a gene. Germline V gene lookup returns CDR1 GTSNPN and CDR2 SVGIG (reference sequence). The CDR3 here is CAWSGIGTGPNEQFF. The CDR3 nucleotides read TGTGCCTGGAGTGGAATAGGGACAGGCCCCAATGAGCAGTTCTTC.

This clonotype has a count of ten or more. CDR3 DNA sequence: TGTGCCAGCAGTTCGGTTGGGGGGCTGGGAACTGAAGCTTTCTTT. Translation gives CASSSVGGLGTEAFF. The V and J genes are TRBV6-1 and TRBJ1-1, with a possible D match to TRBD1 (6 bases). CDR3 length equals 15 residues. Germline values: CDR1 MNHNS, CDR2 SASEGT. Trimming stripped 5 bases from V and 5 bases from J, with 18 bases between.

This clonotype was counted ten times or more. V usage is TRBV20-1 and J usage is TRBJ1-1; D is unresolved. V lost 4 bases and J lost 0, with 6 bases in between. Germline-derived CDR1 and CDR2 are DFQATT and SNEGSKA (reference sequence). The CDR3 consists of 12 residues. CDR3 sequence (DNA): TGCAGTGCTATGCAGTTGAACACTGAAGCTTTCTTT. Its translation is CSAMQLNTEAFF.

This clonotype showed up many times. The chain links TRBV2 to TRBJ2-7, with 11 bases aligning to TRBD2. The trim removed 7 bases at V and 3 bases at J, leaving 5 bases unmatched. The CDR3 length is 14 residues. The germline CDR1 and CDR2 sequences are SNHLY and FYNNEI. This CDR3 reads CASISGGGYYEQYF. In nucleotides, the CDR3 is TGTGCCAGCATTAGCGGGGGGGGCTACTACGAGCAGTACTTC.